This is a list of T cell receptor beta chains from one sample in a study of blood T cell repertoires in COVID-19. Only in-frame clones appear in the TCRdb table, and some are missing; sequencing was by immunoSEQ multiplex PCR. The sample records about 210,000 clones, about four fifths being singletons. Sequencing input: peripheral blood. The receptors shown here come from a woman between 35 and 50 years old with acute or convalescent COVID-19. The CDR3 runs from the conserved cysteine through the conserved F or W. The D gene is left open where the match is weak. Clone size, where shown, is once, few, many, or a class for clones that have expanded.

clone_size cdr3_length d_call j_call v_call cdr3_aa cdr3_nt
. 17 TRBD1 TRBJ2-4 TRBV7-8 CASSPFTGVTAKNIQYF TGTGCCAGCAGCCCCTTTACAGGGGTCACAGCCAAAAACATTCAGTACTTC
few 15 . TRBJ2-1 TRBV7-8 CASSLETAVGNEQFF TGTGCCAGCAGCTTAGAAACAGCGGTGGGCAATGAGCAGTTCTTC
once 14 . TRBJ1-5 TRBV5-6 CASSLQASNQPQHF TGTGCCAGCAGCTTACAGGCTAGCAATCAGCCCCAGCATTTT
. 14 TRBD1 TRBJ1-1 TRBV18 CASSPETGTTEAFF TGTGCCAGCTCACCCGAGACAGGGACCACTGAAGCTTTCTTT
. 14 . TRBJ2-1 TRBV6-6 CASSYESGYNEQFF TGTGCCAGCAGTTACGAGAGCGGATACAATGAGCAGTTCTTC
. 14 . TRBJ2-7 TRBV19 CASSIEAGTYEQYF TGTGCCAGTAGTATAGAAGCAGGCACCTACGAGCAGTACTTC
. 14 . TRBJ2-7 TRBV27 CASSSDKLNYEQYF TGTGCCAGCAGTTCGGACAAATTAAACTACGAGCAGTACTTC
. 17 . TRBJ1-2 TRBV3-1/TRBV3-2 CASSQDGAAVRPNGYTF TGTGCCAGCAGCCAAGATGGGGCAGCCGTGAGACCTAATGGCTACACCTTC
. 14 TRBD2 TRBJ2-1 TRBV14 CASSLTGTSSEQFF TGTGCCAGCAGCCTCACCGGGACTAGCAGTGAGCAGTTCTTC
. 15 . TRBJ2-7 TRBV27 CASSLSWGLLYEQYF TGTGCCAGCAGTTTATCGTGGGGACTGCTCTACGAGCAGTACTTC
. 12 . TRBJ2-7 TRBV11-1 CASSLGRSEQYF TGTGCCAGCAGCTTAGGAAGGAGCGAGCAGTACTTC